This T cell receptor (beta chain) was identified during a study of identical twins. This clonotype was recorded at least ten times. The antigen is unknown. Unique molecular identifiers were present on the cDNA, which also gained a universal primer site by template switching. TCRdb called the 5' RACE reads again in MiXCR, with one record for every CDR3 protein. The table records 200,000 or so distinct CDR3 sequences, around 8% of them present only once. Healthy Caucasians made up all donors. Study findings and constraints: Fewer insertions marked abundant cord blood beta clonotypes; young adult naive trended weakly, memory not at all.

The CDR3 is 16 amino acids. V dropped 3 bases and J dropped 0; count of bases not matched to a gene: 8. Per the germline V gene, CDR1 is SGHRS and CDR2 is YFSETQ. The sample was also reused in another study, on yellow fever vaccine responses in identical twins.

The chain combines TRBV5-1 with TRBJ1-1; 7 bases are a match to TRBD1. The receptor was derived from a woman aged 18-29 years in good health. The sample was memory (CD45RO+) T cells sorted from blood. In DNA, the CDR3 is TGCGCCAGCAGCTCCTTCGGACAGGCGATGAACACTGAAGCTTTCTTT. This sequence encodes CASSSFGQAMNTEAFF.